This TCR beta chain was sequenced for a study of T cell responses to AZD1222 COVID-19 vaccine (dated by TCRdb to the early 2020s). Study-wide context: AZD1222 recipients whose second dose came at about 4 weeks and those whose second dose came at about 12 weeks were combined into one group, since spike-specific TCR depth and breadth did not differ between the two schedules. Trial participants were enrolled into age subgroups of 18-55, 56-69 and 70-plus years, which contained about 150, 28 and 57 TCR-sequenced participants, respectively. TCR sequencing covered 230 to 250 trial participants: some 210 given two doses of AZD1222 and 26 given two doses of MenACWY control vaccine.

V was cut back by 5 bases and J by 4 bases, leaving a gap of 11 bases between them. The cysteine opens and the phenylalanine closes a CDR3 of 13 amino acids. CDR3 DNA only is kept here, 39 bases in frame from base 1. The germline V gene encodes CDR1 SEHNR and CDR2 FQNEAQ (reference sequence). The time point label of this sample denotes: baseline before first vaccination. Samples from vaccinated people were obtained from the UK trials COV001 and COV002, which included a single-blind randomized controlled phase 2/3 trial of AZD1222 (ChAdOx1 nCoV-19) in healthy adults. Trial participant PBMC samples were collected at day 0 and day 28 after the second dose for TCRbeta chain sequencing. Points on this clone: What antigen it recognizes has not been identified. Base qualities are not provided; no much larger clone lies one nucleotide away.

The CDR3 regions of human TCRbeta chains were subjected to immunosequencing. For the original study's pipeline: Repertoire TCRs were checked for matches against a reference library of SARS-CoV-2-specific TCRs that had been generated using the MIRA antigen-specificity platform. Breadth meant the fraction of unique TCRs that were SARS-CoV-2-associated, whereas depth meant the fraction of total T cells that were SARS-CoV-2-associated. Using the MIRA data, every spike-specific TCR was mapped to the spike region that the TCR reacted to and assigned to either a CD4 or a CD8 class. Log10-transformed breadth and depth values were compared by one-way ANOVA with Sidak's multiple comparisons tests. TCRdb provides this immuneACCESS table in a form limited to in-frame rearrangements. Some clones are lacking; in checked studies, under half of them reflect an unresolved V gene, and why the rest are absent is not known. V and J calls and clone size are given by that table; D and trimming were obtained from the DNA. The sample table holds tens of thousands of clones, of which under 95% were seen once. The biggest ten clones account for roughly 4.2% of the sample.

Broader findings and caveats from the paper: In the small 56-69-year group, the increase in depth fell short of significance, most likely because of low power. The whole spike protein was spanned by vaccine-associated CD4 TCRs, and dominant responses were seen in regions 160-218 and 743-854. After two AZD1222 doses, spike-specific TCR breadth and depth were significantly higher than at day 0 and than in MenACWY recipients. No day 14 peak-response samples were available, so repertoires were characterized only after the peak T cell response. Participants were mostly white British, with more females than males. The authors suggested clonal diversity may have been underestimated. Only five to seven AZD1222 recipients were SARS-CoV-2 seropositive at baseline, limiting conclusions about previously exposed vaccinees. Reportedly, almost half of the unique spike-specific TCRs recognized epitopes lying outside the regions that are mutated in the B.1.351 and B.1.1.7 variants.

The sample in question was peripheral blood, obtained on day 0 of AZD1222 vaccination. The rearrangement joined TRBV7-9 to TRBJ1-1; the D gene cannot be named for sure. This receptor was obtained from an adult in good health. The nucleotide sequence is TGTGCCAGCAGCCCAAAGGAGGGCACTGAAGCTTTCTTT. Translation gives CASSPKEGTEAFF.